A single sample is the source of the 26 T cell receptor beta chains below, sequenced in a study of cytomegalovirus exposure and HLA in healthy donors. The PCR was carried out with 60 Vbeta primers and 13 Jbeta primers. Some clones are missing from TCRdb's copy, which holds only in-frame ones; the method was immunoSEQ multiplex PCR. The sample has 130,000 or so clones, 88% seen once; the top ten hold roughly 0.5%. The sample taken for sequencing was PBMCs. The receptors were gathered from a woman aged 35 to 49 in good health and CMV-seronegative.

The chain joins TRBV29-1 to TRBJ1-4, with 7 positions matching TRBD1. The CDR3 is 13 residues long. Per the germline V gene, CDR1 is SQVTM and CDR2 is ANQGSEA. The V and J ends lost 7 bases and 8 bases, in that order; junction bases with no gene match: 10. As DNA, the CDR3 is TGCAGCGCCACGGAGGGGGCAGGCGAAAAACTGTTTTTT. It yields the protein CSATEGAGEKLFF.

The V gene is TRBV2, the J gene TRBJ2-7; TRBD1 agrees at 11 bases. Trimming removed 7 bases from V and 7 bases from J; junction bases left unmatched: 9. CDR1 and CDR2 from the germline V gene are SNHLY and FYNNEI. This CDR3 is built from 14 residues. CDR3 nucleotides: TGTGCCAGCATAGGGAGGACAGGGGGCATTGAGCAGTACTTC. Protein: CASIGRTGGIEQYF.

The chain has TRBV11-2 and TRBJ1-5; no clear D gene. Germline CDR1 is SGHAT and CDR2 is FQNNGV. V shed 6 bases and J shed 5 bases, with 14 bases lying between them. This CDR3 has 14 residues. The CDR3 loop is CASSQSMGDQPQHF. For the CDR3, the DNA is TGTGCCAGCAGTCAGTCTATGGGCGATCAGCCCCAGCATTTT.

This chain uses TRBV5-1 with TRBJ2-7, with a possible D match to TRBD2 (6 bases). This CDR3 spans 15 amino acids. Between the trimmed V and J ends, which lost 8 bases and 2 bases, there was a span of 20 bases. Germline loops: CDR1 SGHRS, CDR2 YFSETQ. CDR3 amino acids: CARGVSGPPAYEQYF. The CDR3 bases are TGCGCCAGGGGAGTAAGCGGGCCGCCCGCCTACGAGCAGTACTTC.

The chain employs TRBV7-9 and TRBJ2-7; D gene ambiguous. Trimming shortened V by 5 bases and J by 1 base, and 6 bases separated the two germline ends. This CDR3 has 12 amino acids. Germline values: CDR1 SEHNR, CDR2 FQNEAQ (reference sequence). Here the CDR3 DNA reads TGTGCCAGCAGCCCCCTGTCCTACGAGCAGTACTTC. Translating it yields CASSPLSYEQYF.

The chain is built from TRBV9 and TRBJ2-1, with D possibly being TRBD1 (6 bases). CDR3 size: 12 residues. V gave up 1 base and J gave up 11 bases, with 10 bases separating them. Germline V CDR1 and CDR2: SGDLS, YYNGEE. The CDR3 region is CASSVPQGQQFF. In nucleotides, the CDR3 is TGTGCCAGCAGCGTACCACAGGGCCAGCAGTTCTTC.

The chain recombines TRBV11-3 with TRBJ2-2; possible D gene TRBD1, 6 bases. The V gene's germline CDR1 is SGHNT and CDR2 YENEEA. The ends were cut back, 7 bases at V and 0 bases at J, with 15 bases in the middle. The length of the CDR3 is 16 residues. The CDR3 nucleotides are TGTGCCAGCACCCCATGGACAGTCGCGAACACCGGGGAGCTGTTTTTT. As protein: CASTPWTVANTGELFF.

The CDR3 loop is CASIRTSGRYNEQFF. Written as DNA, the CDR3 is TGTGCCAGCATTAGGACTAGCGGGCGTTACAATGAGCAGTTCTTC. This chain links TRBV7-9 with TRBJ2-1; 11 bases map to TRBD2. Losses at the gene ends were 7 bases for V and 4 bases for J; bases not matched to a gene: 6. The CDR3 totals 15 residues. The germline V gene encodes CDR1 SEHNR and CDR2 FQNEAQ (reference sequence).

V usage is TRBV7-7 and J usage is TRBJ2-2; 11 positions match TRBD2. The CDR3 is 15 amino acids. Looked up from germline, CDR1 is SSHAT and CDR2 is FNYEAQ (reference sequence). The CDR3 region has the DNA TGTGCTAGCTCGCAACTAGCGGGAGTAACCGGGGAGCTGTTTTTT. As protein: CASSQLAGVTGELFF.

The gene calls are TRBV7-9 and TRBJ1-3, with D unresolved. V lost 2 bases and J lost 2, with 10 bases in between. Germline lookup yields CDR1 SEHNR and CDR2 FQNEAQ (reference sequence). The CDR3 is made up of 15 amino acids. The CDR3 sequence is CASSLPARPGNTIYF. CDR3 bases: TGTGCCAGCAGCTTACCGGCGCGGCCTGGAAACACCATATATTTT.

The gene calls are TRBV4-2 and TRBJ2-7; 16 bases agree with TRBD2. Germline V gene lookup returns CDR1 LGHNA and CDR2 YNFKEQ. J gave up 1 base and V 1 base, and 4 bases lay outside the gene matches. CDR3 length: 18 amino acids. The CDR3 reads CASSQAGTSGRVSYEQYF. The CDR3 nucleotides are TGTGCCAGCAGCCAAGCCGGGACTAGCGGGAGGGTATCCTACGAGCAGTACTTC.

The chain employs TRBV5-4 and TRBJ2-3; tentative D call: TRBD1 (6 bases). Germline CDR1 reads SGHNT; CDR2 reads YYREEE (reference sequence). V dropped 3 bases and J dropped 0 bases, with 11 bases sitting between them. There are 15 residues in the CDR3. The CDR3 DNA reads as TGTGCCAGCAGCTCCCGGGACACCAGCACAGATACGCAGTATTTT. This sequence encodes CASSSRDTSTDTQYF.

The chain recombines TRBV25-1 with TRBJ2-1; 8 positions match TRBD1. The V gene's germline CDR1 is MGHDK and CDR2 SYGVNS. The CDR3 contains 12 residues. The ends lost 6 bases at V and 9 bases at J; junction bases unmatched: 4. The CDR3 spells CASSRTGLEQFF. The CDR3 bases are TGTGCCAGCAGCCGGACAGGGCTTGAGCAGTTCTTC.

This chain links TRBV6-4 with TRBJ2-7; 8 nucleotides match TRBD1. V shed 10 bases and J 4 bases; nucleotides not matched to a gene: 3. CDR3 length: 11 amino acids. The germline V gene has CDR1 MRHNA and CDR2 SNTAGT. CDR3 region: CAIGQGYEQYF. For the CDR3, the DNA is TGTGCCATAGGACAGGGTTACGAGCAGTACTTC.

The chain links TRBV7-2 to TRBJ2-7; 7 nucleotides agree with TRBD1. Germline CDR1 is SGHTA and CDR2 is FQGNSA. The CDR3 length is 17 residues. J lost 1 base, V lost 0 bases, and 9 bases had no gene match. CDR3 in amino acids: CASSLAFRGQTSYEQYF. The CDR3 region has the DNA TGTGCCAGCAGCTTAGCTTTTAGGGGACAGACGTCCTACGAGCAGTACTTC.

This chain connects TRBV30 to TRBJ1-3, with a possible D match to TRBD1 (6 bases). Germline CDR1 and CDR2: GTSNPN and SVGIG (reference sequence). The ends were cut back, 1 base at V and 5 bases at J, with 18 bases in the middle. This CDR3 comprises 16 residues. This chain's CDR3 is CAWSAPRGAARNTIYF. CDR3 DNA: TGTGCCTGGAGTGCCCCCAGGGGAGCGGCGAGAAACACCATATATTTT.

V and J are TRBV7-9 and TRBJ1-4; 8 bases line up with TRBD1. CDR1 is SEHNR and CDR2 is FQNEAQ in the germline V gene (reference sequence). V trimming: 5 bases; J trimming: 11 bases; junction bases outside the gene matches: 7. This CDR3 has 13 amino acids. CDR3 bases: TGTGCCAGCAGCACAACAGGGGGGACGAAACTGTTTTTT. Residues: CASSTTGGTKLFF.

V and J are TRBV10-2 and TRBJ2-1, with TRBD2 matching over 10 bases. V dropped 6 bases and J dropped 2; count of bases not matched to a gene: 1. This CDR3 comprises 14 residues. CDR1 WSHSY and CDR2 SAAADI come from the germline V gene. CDR3 coding DNA: TGCGCCAGCAGAGGACTAGCGGCCTACAATGAGCAGTTCTTC. Protein: CASRGLAAYNEQFF.

The rearrangement joins TRBV30 to TRBJ2-2, with 15 nucleotides matching TRBD2. With 5 bases clipped from V and 5 bases from J, the junction kept 9 bases outside the gene matches. Looked up from germline, CDR1 is GTSNPN and CDR2 is SVGIG (reference sequence). The CDR3 loop spans 17 amino acids. The DNA for the CDR3 is TGTGCCTGGGATCCGGGACTAGCGGGAGGAAGGACCGGGGAGCTGTTTTTT. Residues: CAWDPGLAGGRTGELFF.

The genes are TRBV5-6 and TRBJ1-6, with D possibly being TRBD1 (5 bases). CDR1 is SGHDT and CDR2 is YYEEEE in the germline V gene. Trimming left V 4 bases short and J 4 bases short, with 15 bases between. This CDR3 is built from 16 residues. The CDR3 loop reads CASSATDTVYNSPLHF. CDR3 sequence (DNA): TGTGCCAGCAGCGCCACGGACACTGTTTATAATTCACCCCTCCACTTT.

The V gene is TRBV11-2, the J gene TRBJ1-2; D gene uncertain. The CDR3 has 14 amino acids. The V gene's germline CDR1 is SGHAT and CDR2 FQNNGV. V was trimmed by 5 bases and J by 4 bases, leaving 14 bases between them. The CDR3 DNA reads as TGTGCCAGCAGCCCGATGAGGGCTTTCTATGGCTACACCTTC. Residues: CASSPMRAFYGYTF.

V and J are TRBV7-2 and TRBJ2-2; no reliable D call. With 1 base removed from V and 7 bases from J, the gap between germline ends came to 10 bases. CDR3 length: 14 residues. CDR1 is SGHTA and CDR2 is FQGNSA in the germline V gene. Written as DNA, the CDR3 is TGTGCCAGCAGCTTAGGCATGGGCCACGGGGAGCTGTTTTTT. This sequence encodes CASSLGMGHGELFF.

The CDR3: CASSLARVVPYGYTF. The CDR3 DNA reads TGTGCCAGCAGCTTAGCGAGGGTAGTGCCGTATGGCTACACCTTC. The chain joins TRBV7-2 to TRBJ1-2, with D unresolved. V gave up 0 bases and J gave up 5 bases, with 13 bases separating them. The germline gives CDR1 SGHTA, CDR2 FQGNSA. CDR3 size: 15 residues.

The J gene is TRBJ2-7, the V gene TRBV6-5; possibly TRBD2 for D (6 bases). Trimming removed 6 bases from V and 2 bases from J, with 14 bases in between. The V gene's germline CDR1 is MNHEY and CDR2 SVGAGI. This CDR3 comprises 14 residues. CDR3 protein: CASRLTSFPYEQYF. The CDR3 nucleotides read TGTGCCAGCAGGTTAACTAGCTTTCCCTACGAGCAGTACTTC.

Details on this clone: The junction does not match germline at one end; this may be a read error. V and J are TRBV7-9 and TRBJ1-5; tentative D call: TRBD1 (5 bases). Per the germline V gene, CDR1 is SEHNR and CDR2 is FQNEAQ (reference sequence). The CDR3 spans 16 residues. This chain's CDR3 is CSSSPGRDTSNQPQHF. CDR3 DNA sequence: TGTTCCAGCAGCCCGGGGCGGGATACTAGCAATCAGCCCCAGCATTTT.

The chain combines TRBV4-3 with TRBJ2-3; 7 bases line up with TRBD1. The CDR3 loop spans 15 amino acids. Germline values: CDR1 LGHNA, CDR2 YSLEER. V lost 4 bases and J lost 4; bases outside the gene matches: 8. Written as DNA, the CDR3 is TGCGCCAGCAGCCCAGGGGGAGCAGGCCCAGATACGCAGTATTTT. Its protein is CASSPGGAGPDTQYF.